Below, 3 T cell receptor delta chains from the same sample are listed, as sequenced in a study of γδ T cells in repeated Plasmodium falciparum infection. Bulk repertoires came from Vgamma9/Vdelta2+ or Vdelta2-negative gammadelta T cells flow-sorted from PBMC. With CATT, TCRdb re-called clones from the multiplex PCR reads. The profile covers roughly 48,000 delta-chain clones, with less than 2% appearing a single time and over 7% taken by the ten largest. The sequencing input was gamma-delta T cells from blood. These receptors came from a pool of human donors (malaria-infected and uninfected, not separated).

This clone showed up just a few times. With a far larger clone one base away, a read error is the likely cause. Other nucleotide sequences in the sample specify the same CDR3. This chain joins TRDV1 and TRDJ1; 7 nucleotides match TRDD3. Assignment of the J gene here rests on matching the DNA to germline, because TCRdb gives none. The CDR3 consists of 17 residues. CDR1 and CDR2 from the germline V gene are TSWWSYY and QGS. This chain's CDR3 is CALGDPLGAGYTDKLIF. The CDR3 DNA sequence: TGTGCCCTTGGGGACCCTCTGGGGGCCGGGTACACCGATAAACTCATCTTT.

This clone was observed a handful of times. A much larger clone lies a single base off, so this may be a read error. This sequence joins TRDV2 and TRDJ1, with TRDD3 matching over 8 bases. Germline matching of the DNA provided the J gene here, since TCRdb leaves it blank. CDR1 and CDR2 (germline): GEAIGNYY, EKD. This CDR3 region has 17 residues. The CDR3 loop reads CACDTVHRDTRTDKLIF. The CDR3 nucleotides are TGCGCCTGTGACACCGTTCATAGGGATACGCGAACCGATAAACTCATCTTT.

This clone was seen a few times. The mismatch at residue 10 between this DNA's translation and the TCRdb protein of a much larger clone likely reflects a read error; the protein shown is translated from the DNA. The chain is built from TRDV1 and TRDJ1; tentatively, D is TRDD3 (6 bases). Trimming took 1 base from V and 2 from J, leaving 29 bases between them. The germline V gene has CDR1 TSWWSYY and CDR2 QGS. The CDR3 length is 21 residues. CDR3: CALGEPKLLRGGGFATDKLIF. CDR3 nucleotides: TGTGCTCTTGGGGAACCGAAGCTACTACGGGGTGGGGGTTTCGCAACCGATAAACTCATCTTT.